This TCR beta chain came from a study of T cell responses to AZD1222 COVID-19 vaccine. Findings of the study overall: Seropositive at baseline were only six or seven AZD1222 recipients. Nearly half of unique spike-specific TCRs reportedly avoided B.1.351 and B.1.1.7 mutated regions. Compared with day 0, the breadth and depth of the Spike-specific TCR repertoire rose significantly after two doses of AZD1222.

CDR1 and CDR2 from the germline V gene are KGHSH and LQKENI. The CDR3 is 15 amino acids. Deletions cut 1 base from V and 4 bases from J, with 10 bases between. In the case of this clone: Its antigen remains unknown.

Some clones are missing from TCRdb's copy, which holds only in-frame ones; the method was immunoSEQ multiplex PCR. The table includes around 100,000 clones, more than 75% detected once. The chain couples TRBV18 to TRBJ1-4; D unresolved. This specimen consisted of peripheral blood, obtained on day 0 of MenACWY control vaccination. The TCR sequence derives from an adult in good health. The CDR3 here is CASSPRAAFNEKLFF. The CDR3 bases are TGTGCCAGCTCACCACGGGCAGCTTTTAATGAAAAACTGTTTTTT.